A single sample gave rise to the 32 T cell receptor beta chains below, sequenced in a study of low-dose radiotherapy and immunotherapy resistance in tumors. TRAV- and TRBV-specific primers primed first-strand cDNA, covering alpha and beta chains. With a constant-region primer and a V-primer adapter, TCRs were subjected to about 20 PCR cycles of amplification. TCRdb independently ran MiXCR on the reads; one entry per CDR3 protein. The data contain about 60,000 distinct CDR3 sequences, around 27% of them singletons. Time point reported: before trial treatment. Sequencing used PBMCs, obtained before treatment. These receptors all come from a male donor with prostate cancer.

The rearrangement joins TRBV5-1 to TRBJ2-3, with 8 bases matching TRBD1. Germline assignment: CDR1 SGHRS and CDR2 YFSETQ. V gave up 5 bases and J gave up 4 bases; unmatched junction bases: 6. The CDR3 runs to 14 residues. The CDR3 protein is CASSGQGQADTQYF. The CDR3 DNA is TGCGCCAGCAGTGGACAGGGCCAGGCAGATACGCAGTATTTT.

Of note for this clonotype: This sequence is one base from a far larger clone and is likely a read error. The CDR3 here is CASSLVQGPWNTEAFF. CDR3 bases: TGTGCCAGCAGTTTGGTTCAGGGGCCGTGGAACACTGAAGCTTTCTTT. The V and J genes are TRBV27 and TRBJ1-1; the D gene is possibly TRBD1 (6 bases). Trimming took 3 bases from V and 1 from J, leaving 15 bases between them. The CDR3 has 16 residues. Germline values: CDR1 MNHEY, CDR2 SMNVEV (reference sequence).

This clonotype was detected ten times or more. The J gene is TRBJ2-7, the V gene TRBV11-1, with D possibly being TRBD1 (5 bases). CDR1 is SGHAT and CDR2 is FQDESV in the germline V gene (reference sequence). V lost 1 base and J 2 bases, leaving 6 bases between the germline ends. The CDR3 spans 13 residues. Written as DNA, the CDR3 is TGTGCCAGCAGCTTAGGGGGCCCCTACGAGCAGTACTTC. This sequence encodes CASSLGGPYEQYF.

This clonotype appeared many times. This chain joins TRBV15 and TRBJ1-1; no definite D call. Trimming removed 0 bases from V and 6 bases from J, with 8 bases in between. There are 13 residues in the CDR3. From germline, CDR1 is LNHNV and CDR2 YYDKDF (reference sequence). The CDR3 bases are TGTGCCACCAGCAGAGAAACCAGTTCTGAAGCTTTCTTT. Translating gives CATSRETSSEAFF.

By sample fraction, this clonotype is medium-sized. The chain uses TRBV6-5 and TRBJ2-1; D remains ambiguous. Germline V gene sequence: CDR1 MNHEY, CDR2 SVGAGI. The ends were cut back, 6 bases at V and 5 bases at J, with 17 bases in the middle. The CDR3 runs 15 residues. The CDR3 reads CASSRYTKVHNEQFF. CDR3 in DNA: TGTGCCAGCAGCCGATACACTAAGGTCCACAATGAGCAGTTCTTC.

This clonotype has ten or more counts. The V call is TRBV7-2, the J call TRBJ2-5; the D gene is possibly TRBD1 (6 bases). The length of the CDR3 is 12 residues. Trimming removed 5 bases from V and 6 bases from J, with 10 bases in between. Germline V gene lookup returns CDR1 SGHTA and CDR2 FQGNSA. The CDR3 sequence is CASSPRGQTQYF. The CDR3 coding sequence is TGTGCCAGCAGCCCCAGGGGACAGACCCAGTACTTC.

A note on this clonotype: A read error is possible here, since a much larger clone lies one base away. The rearrangement joins TRBV4-2 to TRBJ1-1, with TRBD1 as a possible D gene (5 bases). This CDR3 is 13 amino acids long. CDR1 is LGHNA and CDR2 is YNFKEQ in the germline V gene. The DNA for the CDR3 is TGTGCCAGCAGCCGAGGGACCGACCGTGGGGCTTTATTT. Amino acid sequence: CASSRGTDRGALF.

This clonotype was counted many times. This sequence joins TRBV5-4 and TRBJ2-5; D is perhaps TRBD1 (6 bases). Per the germline V gene, CDR1 is SGHNT and CDR2 is YYREEE (reference sequence). Between the trimmed V and J ends, which lost 1 base and 0 bases, there was a span of 7 bases. The CDR3 is 14 residues long. CDR3 amino acids: CASSLRQDQETQYF. CDR3 sequence (DNA): TGTGCCAGCAGCTTGAGACAGGACCAAGAGACCCAGTACTTC.

The chain couples TRBV5-4 to TRBJ2-3; D not certain. The CDR3 contains 15 residues. Germline assignment: CDR1 SGHNT and CDR2 YYREEE (reference sequence). Trimming took 3 bases from V and 5 from J, leaving 16 bases between them. Here the CDR3 reads CASSSGPLLGDTQYF. The CDR3 coding sequence is TGTGCCAGCAGCTCAGGTCCCCTCCTGGGAGATACGCAGTATTTT.

In its sample, this clonotype was seen many times. This chain links TRBV5-4 with TRBJ2-7; D gene uncertain. CDR3 length: 14 amino acids. Per germline, CDR1 SGHNT and CDR2 YYREEE (reference sequence). V was shortened by 3 bases and J by 4 bases, with 14 bases between the two germline ends. CDR3 coding DNA: TGTGCCAGCAGCTCAACCTCAGGTCCGTACGAGCAGTACTTC. Protein sequence: CASSSTSGPYEQYF.

At least ten counts were recorded for this clonotype. The genes are TRBV3-1 and TRBJ2-3, with D possibly matching TRBD1 (6 bases). The ends were cut back, 4 bases at V and 0 bases at J, with 14 bases in the middle. The CDR3 has 16 amino acids. CDR1 is LGHDT, CDR2 YNNKEL, per germline (reference sequence). The CDR3 spells CASSPQGPLSTDTQYF. The CDR3 nucleotides read TGTGCCAGCAGCCCCCAGGGGCCGCTCAGCACAGATACGCAGTATTTT.

This clonotype was seen ten or more times. The V call is TRBV3-1, the J call TRBJ1-1; 7 bases line up with TRBD1. The CDR3 is made up of 17 amino acids. V dropped 2 bases and J dropped 1; count of bases not matched to a gene: 10. Germline CDR1 reads LGHDT; CDR2 reads YNNKEL (reference sequence). CDR3 sequence reads: CASSQWEARGPNTEAFF. CDR3 nucleotides: TGTGCCAGCAGCCAATGGGAGGCTAGGGGGCCGAACACTGAAGCTTTCTTT.

This clonotype was recorded once. The chain combines TRBV28 with TRBJ2-7, with 8 bases identical to TRBD1. Unmatched junction bases numbered 20, after V lost 5 bases and J lost 5 bases. The CDR3 extends over 18 amino acids. Germline V gene sequence: CDR1 MDHEN, CDR2 SYDVKM. CDR3 region: CASSPLIVGDRRSDEQYF. The CDR3, as DNA: TGTGCCAGCAGTCCGCTTATCGTCGGGGACAGGCGGTCCGACGAGCAGTACTTC. Drawing the rest from reference TRBV28 and TRBJ2-7, the complete variable domain is DVKVTQSSRYLVKRTGEKVFLECVQDMDHENMFWYRQDPGLGLRLIYFSYDVKMKEKGDIPEGYSVSREKKERFSLILESASTNQTSMYLCASSPLIVGDRRSDEQYFGPGTRLTVT.

The genes are TRBV6-2 or TRBV6-3 and TRBJ2-3, with D possibly being TRBD2 (5 bases). The CDR3 loop spans 18 amino acids. The germline gives CDR1 MNHEY, CDR2 SVGEGT. V lost 6 bases, J lost 0 bases, and 22 bases lay in between. The CDR3 here is CASSFRSTNSLSTDTQYF. The CDR3 DNA reads TGTGCCAGCAGCTTCCGTTCGACTAACTCCCTTAGCACAGATACGCAGTATTTT.

This chain joins TRBV20-1 and TRBJ2-1; 9 positions match TRBD2. This CDR3 has 15 amino acids. The J segment lost 3 bases and the V segment lost 4 bases, leaving 7 bases of the junction unmatched. The germline V gene encodes CDR1 DFQATT and CDR2 SNEGSKA (reference sequence). CDR3 in DNA: TGCAGTGCTAAAGAGTCTAGCGGGGTCTACAATGAGCAGTTCTTC. It yields the protein CSAKESSGVYNEQFF.

The chain links TRBV5-1 to TRBJ2-1; 9 bases are shared with TRBD1. Germline lookup yields CDR1 SGHRS and CDR2 YFSETQ. V shed 0 bases, J shed 4 bases, and the junction held 2 bases outside the gene matches. CDR3 length equals 15 residues. The CDR3 DNA reads TGCGCCAGCAGCTTGGTACAGGGGGCGTACAATGAGCAGTTCTTC. This gives the protein CASSLVQGAYNEQFF.

This clonotype was found many times. The CDR3 DNA sequence: TGTGCCAGCAGCTTGTTCGGGGGGCTCGAGAACGTGCAGTACTTC. Encoded protein: CASSLFGGLENVQYF. V and J are TRBV5-5 and TRBJ2-7; D possibly corresponds to TRBD2 (7 bases). Germline loops: CDR1 SGHKS, CDR2 YYEKEE (reference sequence). Between the trimmed V and J ends, which lost 1 base and 9 bases, there was a span of 20 bases. The CDR3 runs 15 residues. Based on the CDR3 plus reference TRBV5-5 and TRBJ2-7, the full variable domain is DAGVTQSPTHLIKTRGQQVTLRCSPISGHKSVSWYQQVLGQGPQFIFQYYEKEERGRGNFPDRFSARQFPNYSSELNVNALLLGDSALYLCASSLFGGLENVQYFGPGTRLTVT.

Turning to this clonotype: The germline gene is not matched at one end of the junction; a read error may be the cause. The chain carries TRBV12-3 or TRBV12-4 and TRBJ2-1; TRBD1 aligns across 8 bases. The CDR3 consists of 15 residues. CDR3 bases: TGTGCCAGCAGGGCAACAGGGGGATCCTACAATGAGCAGTTGTTC. Protein sequence: CASRATGGSYNEQLF.

Only a few counts were recorded for this clonotype. CDR3 loop: CASSWNSKYEQYF. The CDR3 DNA follows: TGTGCCAGCAGTTGGAACAGTAAGTACGAGCAGTACTTC. The V call is TRBV6-2 or TRBV6-3, the J call TRBJ2-7; D gene uncertain. Germline V gene sequence: CDR1 MNHEY, CDR2 SVGEGT. The CDR3 is made up of 13 amino acids. With 4 bases removed from V and 4 bases from J, the gap between germline ends came to 11 bases.

This clonotype was found many times. The chain carries TRBV5-6 and TRBJ2-7, with D maybe TRBD1 (5 bases). V gave up 4 bases and J gave up 6 bases, with 14 bases separating them. The CDR3 extends over 13 amino acids. Germline-derived CDR1 and CDR2 are SGHDT and YYEEEE. The CDR3 here is CASSVVQGGEQYF. The CDR3 DNA reads as TGTGCCAGCAGCGTAGTTCAGGGTGGCGAGCAGTACTTC.

The rearrangement uses TRBV9 and TRBJ2-5, with 7 bases matching TRBD1. V lost 4 bases to trimming and J lost 5 bases; unmatched junction nucleotides: 5. The CDR3 spans 13 residues. Germline assignment: CDR1 SGDLS and CDR2 YYNGEE. The CDR3 nucleotides are TGTGCCAGCAGCAATGACAGGGTGGAGACCCAGTACTTC. Residues: CASSNDRVETQYF. The full variable domain, its missing parts supplied by reference TRBV9 and TRBJ2-5, is DSGVTQTPKHLITATGQRVTLRCSPRSGDLSVYWYQQSLDQGLQFLIQYYNGEERAKGNILERFSAQQFPDLHSELNLSSLELGDSALYFCASSNDRVETQYFGPGTRLLVL.

The chain has TRBV30 and TRBJ2-2; D is unclear. The CDR3 sequence is 12 residues long. V was pared by 3 bases and J by 6 bases, with 8 bases between. Germline CDR1 reads GTSNPN; CDR2 reads SVGIG (reference sequence). CDR3 nucleotides: TGTGCCTGGAGCGGCGCTCCCGGGGAGCTGTTTTTT. Its protein is CAWSGAPGELFF. The complete variable domain, with remaining parts taken from reference TRBV30 and TRBJ2-2, reads SQTIHQWPATLVQPVGSPLSLECTVEGTSNPNLYWYRQAAGRGLQLLFYSVGIGQISSEVPQNLSASRPQDRQFILSSKKLLLSDSGFYLCAWSGAPGELFFGEGSRLTVL.

This clonotype has ten or more counts. The junction departs from the called germline gene at one end, perhaps through a read error. This chain connects TRBV5-3 to TRBJ2-5; 9 bases align to TRBD1. TRBV5-3 is an ORF; its function is uncertain. There are 15 residues in the CDR3. CDR3 sequence reads: CASSFTGQGNETQYF. CDR3 nucleotides: TGTGCCAGCAGCTTTACTGGACAGGGGAATGAGACCCAGTACTTC.

The rearrangement joins TRBV27 to TRBJ2-2, with 8 positions matching TRBD2. Germline V CDR1 and CDR2: MNHEY, SMNVEV (reference sequence). The CDR3 is 18 amino acids. The V segment lost 0 bases and the J segment 3 bases; nucleotides outside the gene matches: 9. CDR3: CASSLSRRRGVDTGELFF. The CDR3 DNA reads TGTGCCAGCAGTTTATCGAGAAGGCGGGGGGTTGACACCGGGGAGCTGTTTTTT.

V is TRBV2 and J is TRBJ2-7, with D possibly being TRBD1 (5 bases). Germline loops: CDR1 SNHLY, CDR2 FYNNEI. The CDR3 covers 14 residues. The germline V and J ends were trimmed by 6 bases and 0 bases, with 12 bases remaining between them. Written as DNA, the CDR3 is TGTGCCAGCAGGATACAGACAGTCTCCTACGAGCAGTACTTC. Protein: CASRIQTVSYEQYF.

This clonotype was counted at least ten times. The chain employs TRBV28 and TRBJ2-2; possibly TRBD1 for D (6 bases). The germline V gene has CDR1 MDHEN and CDR2 SYDVKM. The ends were cut back, 6 bases at V and 4 bases at J, with 15 bases in the middle. The CDR3 spans 15 residues. The CDR3 loop is CASSPGHLLTGELFF. In nucleotides, the CDR3 is TGTGCCAGCAGCCCGGGACATCTACTCACCGGGGAGCTGTTTTTT.

A note on this clonotype: This may stem from a read error, because a much larger clone lies one nucleotide away. This chain joins TRBV5-1 and TRBJ2-5; possibly TRBD1 or TRBD2 for D (6 bases each). Germline CDR1 SGHRS, CDR2 YFSETQ. CDR3 length equals 14 residues. The CDR3 region is CASSLDRGPEIQYF. The CDR3 DNA reads as TGCGCCAGCAGCTTGGACCGGGGGCCAGAGATCCAGTACTTC.

This clonotype occurred many times. The chain uses TRBV2 and TRBJ2-3, with D possibly being TRBD1 (6 bases). V lost 6 bases, J lost 2 bases, and 15 bases lay in between. This CDR3 spans 15 amino acids. Germline CDR1 reads SNHLY; CDR2 reads FYNNEI. The CDR3 reads CASSPPGVATDTQYF. The DNA for the CDR3 is TGTGCCAGCAGCCCTCCAGGGGTGGCCACAGATACGCAGTATTTT. Filled out from reference TRBV2 and TRBJ2-3, the complete variable domain reads EPEVTQTPSHQVTQMGQEVILRCVPISNHLYFYWYRQILGQKVEFLVSFYNNEISEKSEIFDDQFSVERPDGSNFTLKIRSTKLEDSAMYFCASSPPGVATDTQYFGPGTRLTVL.

Ten or more counts support this clonotype. The V gene is TRBV9, the J gene TRBJ2-3, with D possibly TRBD2 on 6 matching bases. The CDR3 consists of 15 residues. Trimming pared 0 bases from V and 5 bases from J, leaving 13 bases between. Germline V gene sequence: CDR1 SGDLS, CDR2 YYNGEE. In DNA, the CDR3 is TGTGCCAGCAGCGTAGTCGGAGGGCGTGGAGATACGCAGTATTTT. Its protein is CASSVVGGRGDTQYF.

This clonotype was seen many times. The CDR3 is CASSIVGTGIYEQYF. CDR3 sequence (DNA): TGTGCCAGTAGTATAGTCGGGACGGGGATCTACGAGCAGTACTTC. The chain recombines TRBV19 with TRBJ2-7, with D perhaps TRBD1 or TRBD2 (5 bases each). CDR3 length equals 15 residues. Looked up from germline, CDR1 is LNHDA and CDR2 is SQIVND (reference sequence). The V gene lost 1 base and the J gene lost 3 bases, with 13 bases spanning the gap.

This clonotype was seen ten or more times. The chain uses TRBV10-3 and TRBJ1-6; no reliable D call. Between the trimmed V and J ends, which lost 2 bases and 4 bases, there was a span of 12 bases. CDR3 length equals 16 residues. Germline CDR1 ENHRY, CDR2 SYGVKD. CDR3 protein: CAISEVRGGYNSPLHF. In DNA, the CDR3 is TGTGCCATCAGTGAGGTTCGGGGAGGGTATAATTCACCCCTCCACTTT.

This clonotype has a count of ten or more. The chain combines TRBV12-3 or TRBV12-4 with TRBJ2-1; 7 positions agree with TRBD2. Trimming removed 6 bases from V and 2 bases from J; junction bases left unmatched: 10. The CDR3 covers 16 residues. The chain's CDR3 is CASSTNPGLTYNEQFF. The DNA of the CDR3 is TGTGCCAGCAGCACAAACCCGGGACTAACCTACAATGAGCAGTTCTTC.